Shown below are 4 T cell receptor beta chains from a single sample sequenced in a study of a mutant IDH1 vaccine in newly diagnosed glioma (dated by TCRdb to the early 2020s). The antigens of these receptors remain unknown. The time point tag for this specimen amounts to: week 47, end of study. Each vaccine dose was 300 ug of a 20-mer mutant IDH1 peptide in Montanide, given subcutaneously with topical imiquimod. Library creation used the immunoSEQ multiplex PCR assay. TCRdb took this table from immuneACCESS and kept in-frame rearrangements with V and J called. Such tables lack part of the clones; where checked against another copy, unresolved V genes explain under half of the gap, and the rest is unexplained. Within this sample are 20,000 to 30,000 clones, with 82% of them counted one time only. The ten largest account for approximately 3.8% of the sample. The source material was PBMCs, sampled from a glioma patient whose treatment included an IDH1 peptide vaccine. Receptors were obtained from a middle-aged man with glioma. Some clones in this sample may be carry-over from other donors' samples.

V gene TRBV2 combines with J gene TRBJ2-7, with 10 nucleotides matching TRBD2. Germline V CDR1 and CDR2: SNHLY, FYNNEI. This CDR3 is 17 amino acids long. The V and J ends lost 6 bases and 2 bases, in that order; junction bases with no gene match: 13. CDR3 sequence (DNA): TGTGCCAGCAGCGAAAACCGGCTAGCGGGGGCCACCTACGAGCAGTACTTC. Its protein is CASSENRLAGATYEQYF. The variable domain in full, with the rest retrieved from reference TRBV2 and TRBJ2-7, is EPEVTQTPSHQVTQMGQEVILRCVPISNHLYFYWYRQILGQKVEFLVSFYNNEISEKSEIFDDQFSVERPDGSNFTLKIRSTKLEDSAMYFCASSENRLAGATYEQYFGPGTRLTVT.

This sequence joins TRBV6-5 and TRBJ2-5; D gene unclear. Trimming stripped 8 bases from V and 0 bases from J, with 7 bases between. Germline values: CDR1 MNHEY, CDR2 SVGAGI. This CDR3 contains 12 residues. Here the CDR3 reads CASGRDQETQYF. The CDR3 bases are TGTGCCAGCGGCCGAGACCAAGAGACCCAGTACTTC.

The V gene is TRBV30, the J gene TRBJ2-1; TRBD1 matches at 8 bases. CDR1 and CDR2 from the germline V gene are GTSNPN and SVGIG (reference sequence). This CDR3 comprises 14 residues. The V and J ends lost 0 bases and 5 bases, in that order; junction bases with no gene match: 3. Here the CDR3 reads CAWSVGTGDNEQFF. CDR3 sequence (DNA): TGTGCCTGGAGTGTCGGGACAGGTGACAATGAGCAGTTCTTC. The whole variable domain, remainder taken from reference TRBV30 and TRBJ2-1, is SQTIHQWPATLVQPVGSPLSLECTVEGTSNPNLYWYRQAAGRGLQLLFYSVGIGQISSEVPQNLSASRPQDRQFILSSKKLLLSDSGFYLCAWSVGTGDNEQFFGPGTRLTVL.

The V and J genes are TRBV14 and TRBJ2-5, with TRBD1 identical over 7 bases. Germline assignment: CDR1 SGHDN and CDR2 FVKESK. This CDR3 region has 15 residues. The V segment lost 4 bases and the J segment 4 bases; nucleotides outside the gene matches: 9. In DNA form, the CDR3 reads TGTGCCAGCAGCCCAAGGCCGACAGGGACAGAGACCCAGTACTTC. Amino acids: CASSPRPTGTETQYF.